The 9 T cell receptor beta chains below were found in one sample sequenced in a study of blood T cell repertoires in COVID-19. Measured with immunoSEQ multiplex PCR; TCRdb has only the in-frame clones, and not every one. The sample records 300,000 or so clones, approximately 89% being singletons. Sequencing used peripheral blood. The receptors come from a woman younger than 45 with COVID-19, enrolled during active disease.

The chain uses TRBV19 and TRBJ1-5; D is uncertain. CDR1 and CDR2 (germline): LNHDA, SQIVND (reference sequence). The germline V and J ends were trimmed by 5 bases and 1 base, with 3 bases remaining between them. The CDR3 runs 12 residues. The CDR3 sequence: CASSESNQPQHF. CDR3 DNA sequence: TGTGCCAGTAGTGAGAGCAATCAGCCCCAGCATTTT.

The V call is TRBV28, the J call TRBJ1-5; D not resolved. This CDR3 spans 13 amino acids. Germline V CDR1 and CDR2: MDHEN, SYDVKM. Trimming stripped 7 bases from V and 2 bases from J, with 9 bases between. The CDR3 bases are TGTGCCAGCATCCAGATGGGCAATCAGCCCCAGCATTTT. Translating gives CASIQMGNQPQHF.

The chain links TRBV7-2 to TRBJ2-7; TRBD2 aligns across 12 bases. The CDR3 contains 16 residues. Germline CDR1 and CDR2: SGHTA and FQGNSA. J gave up 0 bases and V 0 bases, and 0 bases lay outside the gene matches. The CDR3 region is CASSLAGLAGSYEQYF. DNA for the CDR3: TGTGCCAGCAGCTTAGCGGGACTAGCGGGCTCCTACGAGCAGTACTTC.

The table lists this clone with many counts. The chain employs TRBV5-1 and TRBJ1-1, with a weak D call TRBD1 (5 bases). Trimming shortened V by 0 bases and J by 5 bases, and 14 bases separated the two germline ends. Germline CDR1 is SGHRS and CDR2 is YFSETQ. The CDR3 length is 15 residues. In DNA form, the CDR3 reads TGCGCCAGCAGCTTGGCCTCTGGGGCGCTGACTGAAGCTTTCTTT. This translates into CASSLASGALTEAFF.

The chain uses TRBV29-1 and TRBJ2-7; D is unclear. Germline V CDR1 and CDR2: SQVTM, ANQGSEA. CDR3 length: 15 residues. Trimming shortened V by 2 bases and J by 7 bases, and 21 bases separated the two germline ends. In DNA, the CDR3 is TGCAGCGTTGAACGGATGCAGGCCCCTGTGAGAGAGCAGTACTTC. Translated: CSVERMQAPVREQYF.

The rearrangement uses TRBV18 and TRBJ1-4, with 11 bases lining up with TRBD1. The CDR3 runs 15 residues. V lost 4 bases to trimming and J lost 8 bases; unmatched junction nucleotides: 6. CDR1 is KGHSH, CDR2 LQKENI, per germline. The CDR3: CASSRTGGVGEKLFF. CDR3 in DNA: TGTGCCAGCTCACGGACAGGGGGCGTCGGGGAAAAACTGTTTTTT. Filled out from reference TRBV18 and TRBJ1-4, the complete variable domain reads NAGVMQNPRHLVRRRGQEARLRCSPMKGHSHVYWYRQLPEEGLKFMVYLQKENIIDESGMPKERFSAEFPKEGPSILRIQQVVRGDSAAYFCASSRTGGVGEKLFFGSGTQLSVL.

The V gene is TRBV5-1, the J gene TRBJ2-1; D may be TRBD1 (5 bases). The germline V gene has CDR1 SGHRS and CDR2 YFSETQ. The germline V and J ends were trimmed by 3 bases and 6 bases, with 10 bases remaining between them. CDR3 length: 13 residues. The CDR3 nucleotides read TGCGCCAGCAGCTCCGACAGCCTCAATGAGCAGTTCTTC. It translates to CASSSDSLNEQFF.

The rearrangement joins TRBV5-6 to TRBJ1-6, with a possible D match to TRBD1 (5 bases). Trimming took 1 base from V and 10 from J, leaving 15 bases between them. This CDR3 spans 15 amino acids. Looked up from germline, CDR1 is SGHDT and CDR2 is YYEEEE. The DNA of the CDR3 is TGTGCCAGCAGCTTGTGGGGGGATTTGATCTCACCCCTCCACTTT. This translates into CASSLWGDLISPLHF.

This rearrangement joins TRBV9 to TRBJ2-1; tentatively, D is TRBD2 (7 bases). Germline loops: CDR1 SGDLS, CDR2 YYNGEE. V was clipped by 2 bases and J by 5 bases, with 23 bases between them. The CDR3 extends over 18 amino acids. CDR3 bases: TGTGCCAGCAGCGTGGCTTGGTTAGGGGGGGGATCGGACAATGAGCAGTTCTTC. Translation: CASSVAWLGGGSDNEQFF.